A selection of T cell receptor beta chains follows, all from one sample in a study of a mutant IDH1 vaccine in newly diagnosed glioma. Measured with immunoSEQ multiplex PCR; TCRdb has only the in-frame clones, and not every one. The table includes over 55,000 clones, roughly 76% detected once. For these TCRs, the target antigens are not known. The sample in question was PBMCs, obtained from a glioma patient whose treatment included an IDH1 peptide vaccine. These receptors came from a man in his forties with glioma. CDR3s include the opening cysteine and the closing phenylalanine or tryptophan. A D gene is named only where the DNA matches it firmly. Clone size, where shown, is once, few, many, or a class for clones that have expanded.

abundance: .; d_gene: .; v_gene: TRBV10-3; j_gene: TRBJ1-6; CDR3nt: TGTGCCATCATGGACTATAATTCACCCCTCCACTTT; CDR3aa: CAIMDYNSPLHF
abundance: once; d_gene: .; v_gene: TRBV27; j_gene: TRBJ1-2; CDR3nt: TGTGCCAGCAGTCCCCTATATTTTTGGCAGGGGCAAGTCTATGGCTACACCTTC; CDR3aa: CASSPLYFWQGQVYGYTF
abundance: .; d_gene: .; v_gene: TRBV19; j_gene: TRBJ2-3; CDR3nt: TGTGCCAGTAGTATTTGGGGAAGCACAGATACGCAGTATTTT; CDR3aa: CASSIWGSTDTQYF
abundance: .; d_gene: .; v_gene: TRBV6-6; j_gene: TRBJ2-7; CDR3nt: TGTGCCAGCAGTCCAAGGGGAGGGGGAGCCTACGAGCAGTACTTC; CDR3aa: CASSPRGGGAYEQYF
abundance: .; d_gene: .; v_gene: TRBV3-2; j_gene: TRBJ2-3; CDR3nt: TGTGCCAGCAGCCAAGAGTATTTT; CDR3aa: CASSQEYF
abundance: .; d_gene: .; v_gene: TRBV5-1; j_gene: TRBJ1-1; CDR3nt: TGCGCCAGCAGCCCAGACCCCTTTCGAGCCAACACTGAAGCTTTCTTT; CDR3aa: CASSPDPFRANTEAFF
abundance: few; d_gene: .; v_gene: TRBV29-1; j_gene: TRBJ1-1; CDR3nt: TGCAGCGTTTGGTATGACACTGAAGCTTTCTTT; CDR3aa: CSVWYDTEAFF
abundance: .; d_gene: .; v_gene: TRBV6-6; j_gene: TRBJ2-1; CDR3nt: TGTGCCAGCAGCCCCACGAGGGGCGGGGTGGGGAATGAGCAGTTCTTC; CDR3aa: CASSPTRGGVGNEQFF
abundance: .; d_gene: TRBD2; v_gene: TRBV11-2; j_gene: TRBJ2-7; CDR3nt: TGTGCCAGCAGCTTAACTCCAGCGGGAGCCTCCTACGAGCAGTACTTC; CDR3aa: CASSLTPAGASYEQYF
abundance: .; d_gene: TRBD2; v_gene: TRBV4-3; j_gene: TRBJ2-1; CDR3nt: TGCGCCAGCAGCCCCCCACTACTAGCGTCTAGCTCCTACAATGAGCAGTTCTTC; CDR3aa: CASSPPLLASSSYNEQFF